The 18 T cell receptor beta chains in this list originate from one sample, sequenced in a study of T cells in Graves' hyperthyroidism and ophthalmopathy. RNA transcripts were the template for amplifying TCR beta CDR3 regions. The study used the HTBI primer set for a first-round RT-PCR of the TCR CDR3. MiXCR was run by TCRdb on the multiplex PCR reads, yielding one entry per CDR3 protein. The sample records fewer than 600,000 distinct CDR3 sequences, around 15% being singletons. Material: blood. These TCRs come from a woman aged 40-49 years with Graves' hyperthyroidism.

This clonotype showed up many times. The chain is built from TRBV5-1 and TRBJ1-1; TRBD1 matches 7 bases. CDR3 length: 13 residues. Germline-derived CDR1 and CDR2 are SGHRS and YFSETQ. Trimming removed 4 bases from V and 6 bases from J; junction bases left unmatched: 6. The CDR3 region has the DNA TGCGCCAGCAGCACTATGGGACAGCCTGAAGCTTTCTTT. Translating it yields CASSTMGQPEAFF. Based on the CDR3 plus reference TRBV5-1 and TRBJ1-1, the full variable domain is KAGVTQTPRYLIKTRGQQVTLSCSPISGHRSVSWYQQTPGQGLQFLFEYFSETQRNKGNFPGRFSGRQFSNSRSEMNVSTLELGDSALYLCASSTMGQPEAFFGQGTRLTVV.

The chain joins TRBV7-9 to TRBJ2-3, with 9 nucleotides matching TRBD1. Germline CDR1 SEHNR, CDR2 FQNEAQ (reference sequence). The V and J ends lost 2 bases and 4 bases, in that order; junction bases with no gene match: 10. This CDR3 comprises 17 residues. CDR3 in amino acids: CASSLKSSDRGSDTQYF. CDR3 in DNA: TGTGCCAGCAGCTTAAAATCTTCGGACAGGGGATCAGATACGCAGTATTTT.

This clonotype was observed at least ten times. This chain connects TRBV28 to TRBJ1-3; D is perhaps TRBD1 (6 bases). This CDR3 region has 15 residues. Germline CDR1 is MDHEN and CDR2 is SYDVKM. The V end lost 7 bases, the J end lost 2 bases, and 15 bases lay between the germline ends. CDR3 protein: CASTKGRGTGNTIYF. Here the CDR3 DNA reads TGTGCCAGCACCAAGGGGAGGGGGACTGGAAACACCATATATTTT.

This clonotype was counted at least ten times. The chain couples TRBV6-6 to TRBJ2-7; tentatively, D is TRBD1 (5 bases). The CDR3 contains 13 residues. The V end lost 0 bases, the J end lost 5 bases, and 8 bases lay between the germline ends. Germline lookup yields CDR1 MNHNY and CDR2 SVGAGI (reference sequence). DNA for the CDR3: TGTGCCAGCAGTTACTCGAAACAGGACGAGCAGTACTTC. This codes for CASSYSKQDEQYF.

This clonotype was counted many times. The chain combines TRBV2 with TRBJ2-7, with 8 bases aligning to TRBD2. From germline, CDR1 is SNHLY and CDR2 FYNNEI. CDR3 length: 13 residues. V gave up 8 bases and J gave up 5 bases; unmatched junction bases: 8. The CDR3 nucleotides are TGTGCCAGCGGTAGCGGGGCCGATCACGAGCAGTACTTC. Amino acid sequence: CASGSGADHEQYF.

In its sample, this clonotype was seen once. This rearrangement joins TRBV6-1 to TRBJ1-4, with unresolved D. The CDR3 runs to 12 residues. V dropped 6 bases and J dropped 6 bases, with 8 bases sitting between them. Germline CDR1 and CDR2: MNHNS and SASEGT. This CDR3 reads CASRPTDEKLFF. CDR3 sequence (DNA): TGTGCCAGCAGGCCCACAGATGAAAAACTGTTTTTT.

This clonotype occurred many times. The chain employs TRBV7-2 and TRBJ1-1; D gene uncertain. CDR3 length equals 14 residues. Germline lookup yields CDR1 SGHTA and CDR2 FQGNSA. Trimming stripped 2 bases from V and 0 bases from J, with 7 bases between. The CDR3 region is CASSLFAVNTEAFF. In nucleotides, the CDR3 is TGTGCCAGCAGCTTATTCGCAGTGAACACTGAAGCTTTCTTT.

This clonotype was found a few times. V usage is TRBV2 and J usage is TRBJ1-2; no clear D gene. CDR3 length equals 12 residues. The germline V gene has CDR1 SNHLY and CDR2 FYNNEI. Trimming shortened V by 5 bases and J by 8 bases, and 12 bases separated the two germline ends. The CDR3 loop reads CASSPGPSGYTF. DNA for the CDR3: TGTGCCAGCAGTCCGGGCCCGAGCGGCTACACCTTC.

This chain links TRBV7-9 with TRBJ1-6, with D possibly TRBD1 on 6 matching bases. Germline V lookup: CDR1 SEHNR, CDR2 FQNEAQ (reference sequence). The CDR3 totals 15 residues. V was clipped by 5 bases and J by 7 bases, with 15 bases between them. The CDR3 coding sequence is TGTGCCAGCAGCATAGACAGGTCCGGGAATTCACCCCTCCACTTT. Its protein is CASSIDRSGNSPLHF.

In its sample, this clonotype was seen a few times. The rearrangement uses TRBV2 and TRBJ2-3; 9 positions match TRBD2. V gave up 10 bases and J gave up 1 base; unmatched junction bases: 15. CDR3 length equals 17 residues. Germline loops: CDR1 SNHLY, CDR2 FYNNEI. For the CDR3, the DNA is TGTGCCACGATGACTTTAGCGGGAGTTTCTGGCACAGATACGCAGTATTTT. Residues: CATMTLAGVSGTDTQYF.

This clonotype has ten or more counts. The rearrangement joins TRBV4-1 to TRBJ2-7, with no clear D. Trimming left V 0 bases short and J 1 base short, with 16 bases between. The CDR3 is 17 residues long. Germline-derived CDR1 and CDR2 are MGHRA and YSYEKL. Here the CDR3 reads CASSQDFSSVPSYEQYF. The CDR3 DNA follows: TGCGCCAGCAGCCAAGATTTCTCGTCTGTACCTTCCTACGAGCAGTACTTC.

This clonotype was detected many times. The V call is TRBV3-1, the J call TRBJ2-7; D is possibly TRBD2 (6 bases). Germline loops: CDR1 LGHDT, CDR2 YNNKEL (reference sequence). V dropped 1 base and J dropped 2 bases, with 9 bases sitting between them. CDR3 length: 14 residues. CDR3 sequence (DNA): TGTGCCAGCAGCCAAGCCGGGGGTGCCTACGAGCAGTACTTC. It translates to CASSQAGGAYEQYF.

Ten or more counts support this clonotype. This chain links TRBV12-3 or TRBV12-4 with TRBJ1-3; TRBD1 aligns across 11 bases. This CDR3 comprises 14 residues. V was pared by 6 bases and J by 5 bases, with 3 bases of the junction left unmatched. The CDR3 here is CASRGTGGRNTIYF. DNA of the CDR3: TGTGCCAGCAGGGGGACAGGGGGAAGAAACACCATATATTTT.

As concerns this clonotype: A much more abundant neighbour one base away suggests this may be a read error. The V call is TRBV20-1, the J call TRBJ2-1; TRBD2 matches at 12 bases. This CDR3 is 18 amino acids long. V lost 0 bases, J lost 12 bases, and 18 bases stayed unmatched. Germline lookup yields CDR1 DFQATT and CDR2 SNEGSKA (reference sequence). The CDR3 DNA reads as TGCAGTGCTAGAGATAGGGCTAGCGGGAGGGCCACCAGGGATGGGCAGTTCTTC. Its protein product is CSARDRASGRATRDGQFF.

The rearrangement links TRBV7-2 to TRBJ2-2, with TRBD2 matching over 7 bases. The CDR3 covers 17 residues. The J segment lost 0 bases and the V segment lost 1 base, leaving 5 bases of the junction unmatched. The germline V gene has CDR1 SGHTA and CDR2 FQGNSA. CDR3 sequence: CASSLEGLAANTGELFF. The DNA of the CDR3 is TGTGCCAGCAGCTTAGAGGGGCTAGCGGCGAACACCGGGGAGCTGTTTTTT.

In its sample, this clonotype was seen many times. The chain links TRBV27 to TRBJ1-6; D is uncertain. Deletions cut 5 bases from V and 9 bases from J, with 11 bases between. The CDR3 loop spans 13 amino acids. CDR1 is MNHEY, CDR2 SMNVEV, per germline (reference sequence). The CDR3 spells CASSRNRASPLHF. The CDR3 DNA reads as TGTGCCAGCAGTCGGAACAGAGCTTCACCCCTCCACTTT.

This clonotype was detected ten times or more. The chain links TRBV19 to TRBJ1-1; a possible D gene is TRBD1 (6 bases). V lost 4 bases to trimming and J lost 7 bases, with 16 bases between them. This CDR3 comprises 14 residues. CDR1 is LNHDA and CDR2 is SQIVND in the germline V gene (reference sequence). In nucleotides, the CDR3 is TGTGCCAGTAGTAAGAACAGGGTTAGCGGTGAAGCTTTCTTT. Translating it yields CASSKNRVSGEAFF.

In this sample, this clonotype turned up many times. The chain links TRBV4-2 to TRBJ1-2, with D perhaps TRBD1 (5 bases). CDR1 LGHNA and CDR2 YNFKEQ come from the germline V gene. The CDR3 spans 15 residues. Trimming stripped 1 base from V and 2 bases from J, with 11 bases between. The CDR3 region is CASSQGGGVNYGYTF. CDR3 sequence (DNA): TGTGCCAGCAGCCAAGGTGGAGGGGTAAACTATGGCTACACCTTC.